The rows below give T cell receptor beta chains drawn from one sample of a study of technical replicates of blood from several donors. Only in-frame clones appear in the TCRdb table, and some are missing; sequencing was by immunoSEQ multiplex PCR. Among tens of thousands of clones listed, roughly 92% were seen once. Input material: T cells isolated from PBMCs. The origin of the receptors is a human donor in good health. The CDR3 runs from the conserved cysteine through the conserved F or W. The order of the fields is D gene, V gene, J gene, CDR3 protein, CDR3 DNA. The D gene is left open where the match is weak.

TRBD2	TRBV2	TRBJ2-7	CASTSGRNYEQYF	TGTGCCAGCACTAGCGGGAGGAATTACGAGCAGTACTTC
-	TRBV2	TRBJ1-5	CASSSQRSNQPQHF	TGTGCCAGCAGTTCCCAGCGTTCCAATCAGCCCCAGCATTTT
TRBD1	TRBV6-6	TRBJ1-2	CASSPDRDYGYTF	TGTGCCAGCAGTCCGGACAGGGATTATGGCTACACCTTC
TRBD1	TRBV15	TRBJ1-2	CATSINRDSYGYTF	TGTGCCACCAGTATCAACCGGGACAGCTATGGCTACACCTTC
-	TRBV6-4	TRBJ1-1	CASSLTRGNTEAFF	TGTGCCAGCAGTCTGACAAGGGGGAACACTGAAGCTTTCTTT
TRBD1	TRBV5-6	TRBJ1-3	CASSLGGHISGNTIYF	TGTGCCAGCAGCTTAGGGGGCCACATCTCTGGAAACACCATATATTTT
-	TRBV6-5	TRBJ1-3	CASSYRGSGNTIYF	TGTGCCAGCAGTTACCGAGGATCTGGAAACACCATATATTTT
-	TRBV6-5	TRBJ2-1	CASRSNNEQFF	TGTGCCAGCAGGTCAAACAATGAGCAGTTCTTC
-	TRBV5-1	TRBJ1-3	CASSLNGAGGNTIYF	TGCGCCAGCAGCTTGAATGGGGCCGGTGGAAACACCATATATTTT
-	TRBV27	TRBJ1-4	CASSPLSTAGGEKLFF	TGTGCCAGCAGTCCCCTCTCCACCGCGGGAGGTGAAAAACTGTTTTTT